Presented here are 17 T cell receptor beta chains from one specimen sequenced in a study of blood T cell repertoires in COVID-19. Generated by immunoSEQ multiplex PCR, the TCRdb table keeps only in-frame clones and is missing some. The table has 78,000 or so clones, about 83% seen once. The specimen sequenced was peripheral blood. The receptors derive from a woman aged 55-69 years with acute or convalescent COVID-19.

The chain carries TRBV10-2 and TRBJ1-2; TRBD1 matches 9 bases. J lost 0 bases, V lost 2 bases, and 4 bases had no gene match. This CDR3 has 16 amino acids. The germline V gene has CDR1 WSHSY and CDR2 SAAADI. The CDR3 region has the DNA TGCGCCAGCAGTGAGATGGGACAGGGATCTAACTATGGCTACACCTTC. This encodes CASSEMGQGSNYGYTF.

The chain recombines TRBV3-1 (or the pseudogene TRBV3-2) with TRBJ2-3; 8 bases are a match to TRBD2. This CDR3 is built from 15 residues. Germline CDR1 LGHDT, CDR2 YNNKEL (reference sequence). The V and J ends lost 3 bases and 2 bases, in that order; junction bases with no gene match: 4. The CDR3 loop reads CASSQGGGPTDTQYF. For the CDR3, the DNA is TGTGCCAGCAGCCAGGGCGGGGGGCCCACAGATACGCAGTATTTT.

At least ten counts were recorded for this clone. Additional DNA sequences in this sample encode the identical CDR3. This chain links TRBV5-1 with TRBJ1-2, with 11 positions matching TRBD1. CDR1 and CDR2 (germline): SGHRS, YFSETQ. Germline trimming cut 0 bases from V and 7 bases from J; bases unmatched to any gene: 5. This CDR3 has 15 amino acids. The CDR3 DNA sequence: TGCGCCAGCAGCTTGGATGGACAGGGGGCGCGTGGCTACACCTTC. Translating gives CASSLDGQGARGYTF.

This clone occurred once. V is TRBV3-1 (or the pseudogene TRBV3-2) and J is TRBJ2-1; TRBD2 matches 10 bases. J gave up 3 bases and V 4 bases, and 3 bases lay outside the gene matches. Germline CDR1 reads LGHDT; CDR2 reads YNNKEL (reference sequence). The CDR3 is 15 residues long. The CDR3 spells CASSPASGGYNEQFF. CDR3 nucleotide sequence: TGTGCCAGCAGCCCGGCTAGCGGGGGCTACAATGAGCAGTTCTTC.

The V gene is TRBV7-6, the J gene TRBJ2-3; maybe TRBD2 (5 bases). CDR3 length: 15 amino acids. CDR1 and CDR2 from the germline V gene are SGHVS and FNYEAQ. The germline V and J ends were trimmed by 2 bases and 1 base, with 10 bases remaining between them. CDR3 DNA: TGTGCCAGCAGCTTAACTAGTTTGGGCACAGATACGCAGTATTTT. This translates into CASSLTSLGTDTQYF.

The chain is built from TRBV7-8 and TRBJ1-5; D is undetermined. Trimming removed 5 bases at V and 4 bases at J, with 15 bases between. CDR1 is SGHVS, CDR2 FQNEAQ, per germline. The CDR3 is 15 amino acids. The CDR3 is CASSPPGYQNQPQHF. Written as DNA, the CDR3 is TGTGCCAGCAGCCCCCCGGGATACCAAAATCAGCCCCAGCATTTT.

The chain links TRBV3-1 (or the pseudogene TRBV3-2) to TRBJ2-3, with D possibly TRBD2 on 6 matching bases. Trimming left V 9 bases short and J 4 bases short, with 17 bases between. Germline lookup yields CDR1 LGHDT and CDR2 YNNKEL (reference sequence). The CDR3 is made up of 14 amino acids. The CDR3 DNA reads as TGTGCCAGTCGAGCAACCCTAGCGTCAGATACGCAGTATTTT. It translates to CASRATLASDTQYF.

The chain links TRBV12-3 or TRBV12-4 to TRBJ2-7; a weak D match, TRBD2 (7 bases). Deletions cut 3 bases from V and 3 bases from J, with 9 bases between. This CDR3 is 13 amino acids long. Here the CDR3 DNA reads TGTGCCAGCAGTTTGGGAGGGGGCTACGAGCAGTACTTC. As protein: CASSLGGGYEQYF.

This chain uses TRBV5-4 with TRBJ2-3; no definite D call. This CDR3 region has 14 residues. Germline V gives CDR1 SGHNT, CDR2 YYREEE (reference sequence). With 0 bases removed from V and 4 bases from J, the gap between germline ends came to 9 bases. The CDR3 sequence: CASSLGSTPDTQYF. The DNA for the CDR3 is TGTGCCAGCAGCTTGGGAAGCACGCCAGATACGCAGTATTTT.

The J gene is TRBJ2-7, the V gene TRBV6-5; possibly TRBD2 for D (6 bases). The CDR3 totals 15 residues. Trimming removed 2 bases from V and 0 bases from J, with 11 bases in between. Germline CDR1 reads MNHEY; CDR2 reads SVGAGI. The CDR3 loop reads CASSYLAGPSYEQYF. In DNA form, the CDR3 reads TGTGCCAGCAGTTACCTGGCGGGGCCCTCCTACGAGCAGTACTTC.

This chain connects TRBV29-1 to TRBJ1-2; 7 bases align to TRBD1. The J segment lost 0 bases and the V segment lost 6 bases, leaving 7 bases of the junction unmatched. Per the germline V gene, CDR1 is SQVTM and CDR2 is ANQGSEA. This CDR3 comprises 14 residues. The CDR3 sequence is CSVLTGNSNYGYTF. The CDR3, as DNA: TGCAGCGTACTGACAGGGAACTCTAACTATGGCTACACCTTC. Full variable domain (remainder filled in from reference TRBV29-1 and TRBJ1-2): SAVISQKPSRDICQRGTSLTIQCQVDSQVTMMFWYRQQPGQSLTLIATANQGSEATYESGFVIDKFPISRPNLTFSTLTVSNMSPEDSSIYLCSVLTGNSNYGYTFGSGTRLTVV.

This clone was seen more than once but under ten times. This chain connects TRBV30 to TRBJ1-2, with TRBD1 identical over 8 bases. Germline CDR1 is GTSNPN and CDR2 is SVGIG (reference sequence). V trimming: 2 bases; J trimming: 6 bases; junction bases outside the gene matches: 11. The CDR3 loop spans 15 amino acids. The CDR3 sequence is CAWSRGTGYGHGYTF. The DNA for the CDR3 is TGTGCCTGGAGTAGGGGGACAGGATATGGCCATGGCTACACCTTC.

This clone was seen only a few times. The V gene is TRBV5-4, the J gene TRBJ1-1; TRBD1 matches at 7 bases. The CDR3 is 14 amino acids. The J segment lost 4 bases and the V segment lost 5 bases, leaving 8 bases of the junction unmatched. Germline V gene lookup returns CDR1 SGHNT and CDR2 YYREEE (reference sequence). CDR3 loop: CASRPDRVGTEAFF. As DNA, the CDR3 is TGTGCCAGCAGACCTGACAGGGTGGGCACTGAAGCTTTCTTT. The full variable domain, completed using reference TRBV5-4 and TRBJ1-1, is ETGVTQSPTHLIKTRGQQVTLRCSSQSGHNTVSWYQQALGQGPQFIFQYYREEENGRGNFPPRFSGLQFPNYSSELNVNALELDDSALYLCASRPDRVGTEAFFGQGTRLTVV.

V gene TRBV6-1 combines with J gene TRBJ1-5, with TRBD1 matching over 7 bases. Trimming took 4 bases from V and 2 from J; bases not matched to a gene: 8. Germline loops: CDR1 MNHNS, CDR2 SASEGT. This CDR3 has 16 residues. CDR3 in DNA: TGTGCCAGCAGTGTGGACCCACAGGGGCGCAATCAGCCCCAGCATTTT. Residues: CASSVDPQGRNQPQHF.

The rearrangement links TRBV9 to TRBJ2-3; D is unresolved. The germline CDR1 and CDR2 sequences are SGDLS and YYNGEE. The CDR3 length is 13 residues. Deletions cut 2 bases from V and 5 bases from J, with 9 bases between. CDR3 sequence: CASSVMSRDTQYF. The CDR3 bases are TGTGCCAGCAGCGTTATGTCTAGAGATACGCAGTATTTT.

V and J are TRBV15 and TRBJ1-1; 8 nucleotides agree with TRBD1. Trimming at V came to 6 bases and at J to 4 bases, leaving 10 bases not matched to a gene. The CDR3 has 15 residues. Germline lookup yields CDR1 LNHNV and CDR2 YYDKDF (reference sequence). The chain's CDR3 is CATRTGTGDGTEAFF. In DNA, the CDR3 is TGTGCCACCAGGACCGGGACAGGCGATGGCACTGAAGCTTTCTTT.

The CDR3 DNA sequence: TGTGCCAGCAGTTTATCTAATGGGACAGCTAATCCCAACGTTAATCAGCCCCAGCATTTT. Amino acids: CASSLSNGTANPNVNQPQHF. The V gene is TRBV27, the J gene TRBJ1-5, with TRBD1 matching 7 bases. The trim removed 0 bases at V and 4 bases at J, leaving 18 bases unmatched. CDR3 length: 20 residues. Germline V CDR1 and CDR2: MNHEY, SMNVEV (reference sequence).